Listed below are T cell receptor beta chains from one sample, sequenced in a study of OX40 agonist ivuxolimab in advanced cancers. Some clones are missing from TCRdb's copy, which holds only in-frame ones; the method was immunoSEQ multiplex PCR. The data hold approximately 20,000 clones, with about 80% observed a single time. This specimen consisted of CD4+ or CD8+ T cells sorted from blood, obtained in a trial of the OX40 agonist ivuxolimab. All receptors derive from an adult with an advanced solid tumor such as melanoma, head and neck, liver or kidney cancer. Each CDR3 is given with its conserved first and last residue. The order of the fields is V gene, D gene, J gene, clone size, CDR3 protein, CDR3 DNA. D genes are given only for firm matches. Clone size is given for some rows only: seen once, a few or many times, or a class if the clone is expanded.

>TRBV7-9|-|TRBJ2-2|-
CASSLLGRAGELFF
TGTGCCAGCAGCTTATTAGGAAGAGCCGGGGAGCTGTTTTTT
>TRBV6-5|-|TRBJ2-3|-
CASRPSTDTQYF
TGTGCCAGCAGACCTAGTACAGATACGCAGTATTTT
>TRBV7-9|-|TRBJ2-7|-
CASSLPTRREQYF
TGTGCCAGCAGCCTACCAACACGGCGAGAGCAGTACTTC
>TRBV30|-|TRBJ1-2|-
CAWSPTGLGYTF
TGTGCCTGGAGTCCAACAGGATTAGGCTACACCTTC
>TRBV18|-|TRBJ1-3|-
CASSPAQASGNTIYF
TGTGCCAGCTCACCTGCTCAGGCCTCTGGAAACACCATATATTTT
>TRBV2|TRBD1|TRBJ1-2|few
CASSAQGALGYTF
TGTGCCAGCAGTGCACAGGGGGCGCTTGGCTACACCTTC
>TRBV7-9|TRBD1|TRBJ2-2|-
CASRPGTANTGELFF
TGTGCCAGCAGGCCCGGGACAGCGAACACCGGGGAGCTGTTTTTT
>TRBV6-5|-|TRBJ1-1|once
CASSYNPWAEAFF
TGTGCCAGCAGTTACAATCCCTGGGCGGAAGCTTTCTTT
>TRBV6-5|TRBD1|TRBJ2-5|-
CASSYAGTAPETQYF
TGTGCCAGCAGTTATGCCGGGACAGCTCCCGAGACCCAGTACTTC
>TRBV16|TRBD1|TRBJ2-5|-
CASSLDRGKTQYF
TGTGCCAGCAGCCTCGACAGGGGAAAGACCCAGTACTTC
>TRBV5-1|TRBD1|TRBJ1-1|-
CASRGTGSVNTEAFF
TGCGCCAGCAGGGGGACAGGGAGTGTGAACACTGAAGCTTTCTTT
>TRBV12-5|-|TRBJ2-3|once
CASSLRTSTDTQYF
TGTGCTAGTTCCCTGAGAACAAGCACAGATACGCAGTATTTT
>TRBV10-3|-|TRBJ2-7|-
CAIMGGSEQYF
TGTGCCATCATGGGGGGCAGCGAGCAGTACTTC
>TRBV5-1|-|TRBJ1-1|-
CASRGTPNTEAFF
TGCGCCAGCAGGGGGACACCGAACACTGAAGCTTTCTTT
>TRBV10-2|-|TRBJ1-5|-
CASSDQGGRPQHF
TGCGCCAGCAGTGATCAGGGTGGTCGGCCCCAGCATTTT
>TRBV4-1|-|TRBJ1-3|-
CASSHRQESSGNTIYF
TGCGCCAGCAGCCATAGACAGGAGAGCTCTGGAAACACCATATATTTT
>TRBV9|TRBD2|TRBJ2-3|-
CASSGSGRGDTQYF
TGTGCCAGCAGCGGTAGCGGGAGGGGAGATACGCAGTATTTT
>TRBV5-5|-|TRBJ2-7|-
CASSGSSTSAYEQYF
TGTGCCAGCAGCGGTAGTAGTACATCGGCCTACGAGCAGTACTTC
>TRBV29-1|TRBD1|TRBJ1-5|once
CSVEVDRDQPQHF
TGCAGCGTTGAAGTTGACAGGGACCAGCCCCAGCATTTT
>TRBV18|-|TRBJ1-3|-
CASSPGQGYGNTIYF
TGTGCCAGCTCACCGGGACAAGGTTACGGAAACACCATATATTTT
>TRBV28|TRBD1|TRBJ2-5|once
CATGGQETQYF
TGTGCCACAGGGGGCCAGGAGACCCAGTACTTC
>TRBV7-3|TRBD1|TRBJ2-3|-
CASSPGTGGPDTQYF
TGTGCCAGCAGCCCCGGGACAGGGGGCCCAGATACGCAGTATTTT
>TRBV6-1|TRBD2|TRBJ2-1|-
CASSESQGGFDEQFF
TGTGCCAGCAGTGAATCCCAGGGAGGGTTCGATGAGCAGTTCTTC
>TRBV6-5|TRBD1|TRBJ2-7|-
CASSYSAGTGSYEQYF
TGTGCCAGCAGTTACTCTGCCGGGACAGGCTCCTACGAGCAGTACTTC
>TRBV5-1|-|TRBJ1-6|-
CASSLAEGRHSPLHF
TGCGCCAGCAGCTTGGCCGAGGGGCGACATTCACCCCTCCACTTT
>TRBV7-9|-|TRBJ1-2|-
CASAAPGLYGYTF
TGTGCCAGCGCGGCGCCAGGACTCTATGGCTACACCTTC
>TRBV19|-|TRBJ1-1|-
CASSMGLQRVNTEAFF
TGTGCCAGTAGTATGGGCCTCCAGAGAGTGAACACTGAAGCTTTCTTT
>TRBV6-4|TRBD2|TRBJ2-3|-
CASSDAAGGTDTQYF
TGTGCCAGCAGTGATGCAGCGGGGGGCACAGATACGCAGTATTTT
>TRBV28|-|TRBJ2-1|-
CASSSLVGRRAGPYEQFF
TGTGCCAGCAGTTCTCTCGTTGGGCGGAGGGCCGGTCCGTATGAGCAGTTCTTC
>TRBV5-8|-|TRBJ2-7|-
CASSPRGGEAYEQYF
TGTGCCAGCAGCCCACGCGGAGGGGAAGCCTACGAGCAGTACTTC
>TRBV7-2|-|TRBJ2-5|-
CASSLGLGGQETQYF
TGTGCCAGCAGCCTAGGCCTCGGGGGGCAGGAGACCCAGTACTTC
>TRBV7-2|TRBD1|TRBJ1-1|once
CASSVEKNRGQNTEAFF
TGTGCCAGCAGCGTTGAAAAAAACAGGGGCCAGAACACTGAAGCTTTCTTT
>TRBV7-8|-|TRBJ1-2|-
CASSFRGVNYGYTF
TGTGCCAGCAGCTTCCGGGGAGTGAACTATGGCTACACCTTC
>TRBV7-9|-|TRBJ1-2|-
CASSQTGYGYTF
TGTGCCAGCAGCCAAACAGGGTATGGCTACACCTTC
>TRBV6-6|TRBD1|TRBJ2-7|-
CASSMTGSSYEQYF
TGTGCCAGCAGTATGACAGGGAGCTCCTACGAGCAGTACTTC
>TRBV28|-|TRBJ2-7|-
CASSLPHKGWTYEQYF
TGTGCCAGCAGTCTCCCTCACAAGGGATGGACCTACGAGCAGTACTTC
>TRBV28|TRBD1|TRBJ1-3|-
CASSQIGTGIRSGNTIYF
TGTGCCAGCAGTCAAATCGGGACAGGAATACGCTCTGGAAACACCATATATTTT
>TRBV7-9|-|TRBJ1-2|-
CASSLDLGYGYTF
TGTGCCAGCAGCTTAGACTTGGGCTACGGCTACACCTTC
>TRBV6-4|-|TRBJ1-2|-
CASTGPNYGYTF
TGTGCCAGCACGGGCCCAAACTATGGCTACACCTTC